Listed below are T cell receptor beta chains from one sample, sequenced in a study of cytomegalovirus exposure and HLA in healthy donors. Only in-frame clones appear in the TCRdb table, and some are missing; sequencing was by immunoSEQ multiplex PCR. The data show roughly 150,000 clones, with 65% to 80% seen just once and around 3.6% held by the top ten. The specimen was PBMCs. The receptors here all came from a male donor in good health and CMV-seronegative. Each CDR3 is given with its conserved first and last residue. The D gene is left open where the match is weak. Clone size is stated in some rows and not others, as once, few, many or a class when expanded.

size	V	D	J	CDR3	DNA
.	TRBV7-6	.	TRBJ2-1	CASSPRDNEQFF	TGTGCCAGCAGCCCCAGGGACAATGAGCAGTTCTTC
few	TRBV6-5	.	TRBJ1-2	CASSYRQQHYGYTF	TGTGCCAGCAGTTACAGACAACAGCATTATGGCTACACCTTC
.	TRBV30	TRBD1	TRBJ2-1	CAWEPGQGAYNEQFF	TGTGCCTGGGAACCGGGACAGGGTGCCTACAATGAGCAGTTCTTC
.	TRBV21-1	.	TRBJ2-6	CASSKEPEATFWANVLTF	TGTGCCAGCAGCAAAGAGCCAGAGGCAACCTTTTGGGCCAACGTCCTGACTTTC
.	TRBV7-9	.	TRBJ1-2	CASSQTENYGYTF	TGTGCCAGCAGCCAGACAGAAAACTATGGCTACACCTTC
few	TRBV18	TRBD1	TRBJ2-1	CASSPPMGVRGIGEQFF	TGTGCCAGCTCACCACCGATGGGCGTCAGGGGGATTGGGGAGCAGTTCTTC
.	TRBV5-4	.	TRBJ2-3	CASSPRLVAGGSTDTQYF	TGTGCCAGCAGCCCCCGGTTGGTGGCTGGCGGTAGCACAGATACGCAGTATTTT
once	TRBV7-6	.	TRBJ1-3	CASSLARSSGNTIYF	TGTGCCAGCAGCTTAGCTAGGAGCTCTGGAAACACCATATATTTT
.	TRBV27	.	TRBJ1-1	CASSLSVTGDEAFF	TGTGCCAGCAGTTTATCGGTGACGGGAGATGAAGCTTTCTTT
few	TRBV7-3	.	TRBJ2-2	CASSPRDFEHTGELFF	TGTGCCAGCAGCCCCCGGGACTTCGAGCACACCGGGGAGCTGTTTTTT
.	TRBV30	.	TRBJ2-3	CAWSVGGITDTQYF	TGTGCCTGGAGTGTGGGCGGGATCACAGATACGCAGTATTTT
.	TRBV28	TRBD1	TRBJ1-2	CASSVGQGPYGYTF	TGTGCCAGCAGTGTCGGACAGGGCCCCTATGGCTACACCTTC
.	TRBV5-1	.	TRBJ2-7	CASTVAGAGEQYF	TGCGCCAGCACAGTGGCGGGGGCGGGGGAGCAGTACTTC
.	TRBV5-1	TRBD1	TRBJ1-6	CASSLDQGANSPLHF	TGCGCCAGCAGCTTGGATCAGGGGGCGAATTCACCCCTCCACTTT
.	TRBV7-2	.	TRBJ1-1	CASRARSIRYMNTEAFF	TGTGCCAGCAGGGCCCGGAGCATACGGTACATGAACACTGAAGCTTTCTTT
.	TRBV19	.	TRBJ2-1	CASSIIEGNEQFF	TGTGCCAGTAGTATAATCGAGGGCAATGAGCAGTTCTTC
.	TRBV27	TRBD2	TRBJ2-7	CASSFWTSPYEQYF	TGTGCCAGCAGTTTCTGGACTAGCCCCTACGAGCAGTACTTC
.	TRBV2	TRBD1	TRBJ2-7	CASSGQGWPYEQYF	TGTGCCAGCAGTGGACAGGGGTGGCCCTACGAGCAGTACTTC
.	TRBV4-3	TRBD2	TRBJ2-7	CASSQDTASGGFSYEQYF	TGCGCCAGCAGCCAAGATACGGCTAGCGGGGGTTTCTCCTACGAGCAGTACTTC
few	TRBV4-1	.	TRBJ1-1	CASSQDGGLTEAFF	TGCGCCAGCAGCCAAGACGGGGGTCTCACTGAAGCTTTCTTT
.	TRBV28	.	TRBJ1-2	CASSLKPGYGYTF	TGTGCCAGCAGTTTAAAACCCGGGTATGGCTACACCTTC
.	TRBV5-4	TRBD1	TRBJ1-4	CASRRQGAHEKLFF	TGTGCCAGCAGACGGCAGGGGGCGCATGAAAAACTGTTTTTT
once	TRBV6-5	.	TRBJ2-2	CASSYSPGNTGELFF	TGTGCCAGCAGTTACTCGCCGGGTAACACCGGGGAGCTGTTTTTT
.	TRBV5-5	TRBD1	TRBJ1-2	CASSWDSSNYGYTF	TGTGCCAGCAGCTGGGACAGTTCTAACTATGGCTACACCTTC
.	TRBV25-1	TRBD2	TRBJ2-3	CASRAGGTDTQYF	TGTGCCAGCAGGGCCGGGGGGACAGATACGCAGTATTTT
.	TRBV28	.	TRBJ2-4	CASSLEGLPAKNSQYF	TGTGCCAGCAGCTTGGAGGGGTTGCCGGCCAAAAACAGTCAGTACTTC
few	TRBV7-8	TRBD2	TRBJ2-3	CASSLREYTSGRTDTQYF	TGTGCCAGCAGCTTAAGAGAGTATACTAGCGGAAGAACAGATACGCAGTATTTT
.	TRBV6-4	TRBD2	TRBJ2-1	CASSEGGGGNNEQFF	TGTGCCAGCAGTGAAGGCGGGGGGGGAAACAATGAGCAGTTCTTC
.	TRBV6-6	TRBD2	TRBJ2-7	CASKLAGDMNYEQYF	TGTGCCAGCAAACTAGCGGGAGATATGAACTACGAGCAGTACTTC
.	TRBV11-3	TRBD2	TRBJ2-1	CASSSNSGGGQFF	TGTGCCAGCAGCTCGAATAGCGGGGGTGGGCAGTTCTTC
.	TRBV6-5	.	TRBJ1-2	CASRQGGGYTF	TGTGCCAGCAGGCAGGGAGGTGGCTACACCTTC
.	TRBV5-1	TRBD1	TRBJ2-7	CASSSGQGSEQYF	TGCGCCAGCAGCTCGGGACAGGGAAGCGAGCAGTACTTC
.	TRBV6-4	.	TRBJ2-3	CASSDDRSTDTQYF	TGTGCCAGCAGTGACGACAGGAGCACAGATACGCAGTATTTT
few	TRBV5-1	TRBD2	TRBJ2-2	CASSLGRGGPTGELFF	TGCGCCAGCAGCTTGGGTCGGGGGGGCCCCACCGGGGAGCTGTTTTTT
.	TRBV29-1	TRBD2	TRBJ2-7	CSVLAGAHEQYF	TGCAGCGTCCTAGCGGGAGCCCACGAGCAGTACTTC
once	TRBV19	.	TRBJ2-7	CASSIPGKTYEQYF	TGTGCCAGTAGTATCCCAGGGAAAACCTACGAGCAGTACTTC
.	TRBV11-2	.	TRBJ2-1	CASSLDNNEQFF	TGTGCCAGCAGCTTAGACAACAATGAGCAGTTCTTC
.	TRBV30	.	TRBJ1-6	CALQGGDNSPLHF	TGTGCCCTACAGGGTGGTGATAATTCACCCCTCCACTTT
.	TRBV12-5	TRBD2	TRBJ2-1	CASGPKAGSYNEQFF	TGTGCTAGTGGTCCTAAAGCGGGATCTTACAATGAGCAGTTCTTC